This is a list of T cell receptor beta chains from one sample in a study of cytomegalovirus exposure and HLA in healthy donors. The table came from immunoSEQ multiplex PCR; TCRdb's copy has only in-frame clones and leaves some out. The repertoire holds approximately 250,000 clones, approximately 84% seen once, with 0.24% in the top ten. The source material was PBMCs. The receptors derive from a girl aged 2 to 10 in good health and CMV-seronegative. Each CDR3 is given with its conserved first and last residue. The D gene is left open where the match is weak. Rows give clone size only sometimes, using once, few, many, or a class for an expanded clone.

d_call,clone_size,v_call,j_call,cdr3_aa,cdr3_nt
-,-,TRBV25-1,TRBJ2-7,CASKKAGSYEQYF,TGTGCCAGCAAAAAGGCGGGAAGCTACGAGCAGTACTTC
-,-,TRBV7-8,TRBJ1-6,CASSQQPKGRGRHNSPLHF,TGTGCCAGCAGCCAACAGCCGAAGGGCAGGGGAAGGCATAATTCACCCCTCCACTTT
-,-,TRBV2,TRBJ1-1,CASTSARAFF,TGTGCCAGCACCTCAGCGCGAGCTTTCTTT
-,-,TRBV25-1,TRBJ2-2,CASSEQGSGELFF,TGTGCCAGCAGTGAACAGGGTTCCGGGGAGCTGTTTTTT
TRBD2,-,TRBV29-1,TRBJ2-5,CSARLAGLKETQYF,TGCAGCGCAAGACTAGCGGGATTAAAAGAGACCCAGTACTTC
TRBD1,-,TRBV11-2,TRBJ1-6,CASSLGAGQGFAPLHF,TGTGCCAGCAGCTTAGGGGCGGGACAGGGATTTGCACCCCTCCACTTT
-,-,TRBV5-6,TRBJ1-5,CASSFCLQIRNQPQHF,TGTGCCAGCAGCTTCTGCTTACAGATCCGCAATCAGCCCCAGCATTTT
TRBD2,few,TRBV5-1,TRBJ2-7,CASSSLAGILRDEQYF,TGCGCCAGCAGCTCTCTAGCGGGGATCCTTAGGGACGAGCAGTACTTC
-,-,TRBV7-9,TRBJ1-4,CLTVATNEKLFF,TGTCTAACAGTTGCAACTAATGAAAAACTGTTTTTT
TRBD1,once,TRBV4-1,TRBJ1-1,CASSPSPATGYTEAFF,TGCGCCAGCAGCCCAAGTCCCGCGACAGGGTACACTGAAGCTTTCTTT
TRBD1,once,TRBV5-6,TRBJ1-1,CASSKGTGVTEAFF,TGTGCCAGCAGCAAAGGGACAGGGGTTACTGAAGCTTTCTTT
-,once,TRBV10-2,TRBJ2-7,CASSEAGGSYEQYF,TGCGCCAGCAGTGAGGCAGGAGGTTCCTACGAGCAGTACTTC
-,few,TRBV5-4,TRBJ1-1,CASSTEEANTEAFF,TGTGCCAGCAGCACAGAGGAGGCGAACACTGAAGCTTTCTTT
TRBD1,-,TRBV5-1,TRBJ1-2,CASSSDRTGGEDGYTF,TGCGCCAGCAGCTCGGATCGGACAGGGGGCGAGGATGGCTACACCTTC
-,-,TRBV6-1,TRBJ1-2,CASSEAGGQRIYGYTF,TGTGCCAGCAGTGAAGCAGGCGGCCAGAGGATCTATGGCTACACCTTC
-,-,TRBV2,TRBJ1-1,CASSDRPTEAFF,TGTGCCAGCAGTGACAGGCCCACTGAAGCTTTCTTT
TRBD2,-,TRBV4-1,TRBJ2-3,CASSLLGGRLAGGGNTDTQYF,TGCGCCAGCAGCCTCCTCGGGGGGAGGCTAGCGGGAGGGGGTAACACAGATACGCAGTATTTT
TRBD2,-,TRBV6-4,TRBJ2-1,CASSPGTSGRAGNEQFF,TGTGCCAGCAGCCCCGGGACTAGCGGGAGGGCCGGCAATGAGCAGTTCTTC
-,-,TRBV2,TRBJ2-7,CASRALGGAHEQYF,TGTGCCAGCAGAGCCTTAGGGGGGGCCCACGAGCAGTACTTC
-,-,TRBV10-2,TRBJ1-2,CASSETYRARGYTF,TGCGCCAGCAGTGAGACTTACAGGGCGCGGGGCTACACCTTC
TRBD1,-,TRBV10-3,TRBJ2-7,CAISSQGYEQYF,TGTGCCATCAGTTCACAGGGGTACGAGCAGTACTTC
-,-,TRBV6-6,TRBJ1-4,CASSYAGF,TGTGCCAGCAGTTACGCGGGATTT
TRBD1,-,TRBV9,TRBJ1-4,CASSAGDRGVHGVTNEKLFF,TGTGCCAGCAGCGCTGGAGACAGGGGCGTTCATGGGGTGACTAATGAAAAACTGTTTTTT
-,-,TRBV2,TRBJ2-5,CASRIKETQYF,TGTGCCAGCAGAATCAAAGAGACCCAGTACTTC
-,-,TRBV27,TRBJ2-7,CASSTQRQAYEQYF,TGTGCCAGCAGTACACAAAGACAGGCCTACGAGCAGTACTTC
TRBD2,few,TRBV7-9,TRBJ2-7,CSSSFSGRMMYEQYF,TGTTCCAGCAGCTTTAGCGGGAGAATGATGTACGAGCAGTACTTC
-,-,TRBV5-1,TRBJ2-1,CASSLVQGIKHEQFF,TGCGCCAGCAGCTTGGTACAGGGAATTAAGCATGAGCAGTTCTTC
TRBD1,-,TRBV6-5,TRBJ2-3,CASRHDRVRTDTQYF,TGTGCCAGCAGACACGACAGGGTTCGGACAGATACGCAGTATTTT
-,few,TRBV5-1,TRBJ2-7,CASSFTSYEQYF,TGCGCCAGCAGCTTTACATCTTACGAGCAGTACTTC
TRBD1,-,TRBV27,TRBJ1-5,CASSRGGNQPQHF,TGTGCCAGCAGCAGGGGGGGCAATCAGCCCCAGCATTTT
-,-,TRBV4-1,TRBJ1-1,CASSQESRVNTEAFF,TGCGCCAGCAGCCAAGAGTCCCGCGTGAACACTGAAGCTTTCTTT
-,-,TRBV6-1,TRBJ1-1,CASSEPGMNTEAFF,TGTGCCAGCAGTGAACCGGGGATGAACACTGAAGCTTTCTTT
TRBD2,-,TRBV20-1,TRBJ2-5,CSARERLAMYF,TGCAGTGCTAGAGAGAGACTAGCTATGTACTTC
-,once,TRBV2,TRBJ2-5,CASKRGYETQYF,TGTGCCAGCAAACGGGGGTATGAGACCCAGTACTTC
TRBD1,-,TRBV10-1,TRBJ1-1,CASKGTGTGAMNTEAFF,TGCGCCAGCAAGGGAACCGGGACAGGGGCGATGAACACTGAAGCTTTCTTT
TRBD1,-,TRBV2,TRBJ2-7,CASTRRQGTYEQYF,TGTGCCAGCACCAGAAGACAGGGAACTTACGAGCAGTACTTC
-,-,TRBV14,TRBJ2-3,CASSQEIGGYTDTQYF,TGTGCCAGCAGCCAAGAAATAGGCGGGTACACAGATACGCAGTATTTT
-,-,TRBV7-8,TRBJ2-3,CASSLARGSDTQYF,TGTGCCAGCAGCTTAGCGCGGGGTTCAGATACGCAGTATTTT
TRBD2,-,TRBV6-1,TRBJ2-7,CASSETGTSGRGEQYF,TGTGCCAGCAGTGAAACCGGGACTAGCGGGAGGGGCGAGCAGTACTTC
-,-,TRBV19,TRBJ1-2,CASSPQGGSGYTF,TGTGCCAGTAGCCCACAGGGTGGGAGCGGCTACACCTTC
-,-,TRBV5-4,TRBJ2-7,CASGTYQAQYEQYF,TGTGCCAGCGGAACCTACCAGGCACAATACGAGCAGTACTTC
-,once,TRBV6-1,TRBJ2-5,CASSTDYRETQYF,TGTGCCAGCAGTACGGACTACAGGGAGACCCAGTACTTC
-,-,TRBV5-1,TRBJ2-7,CASSTGPRGSISYEQYF,TGCGCCAGCAGCACCGGGCCGAGGGGGTCGATATCCTACGAGCAGTACTTC
TRBD2,-,TRBV6-5,TRBJ2-3,CASSYSRTSHTQYF,TGTGCCAGCAGTTACTCACGGACTAGCCATACGCAGTATTTT
TRBD2,-,TRBV7-9,TRBJ2-1,CASILVERGTYNEQFF,TGTGCCAGCATCCTGGTGGAGCGGGGAACCTACAATGAGCAGTTCTTC
TRBD2,-,TRBV7-9,TRBJ2-2,CSSSLAGSGTTGELFF,TGTTCCAGCAGCTTAGCGGGCTCGGGAACGACCGGGGAGCTGTTTTTT
-,-,TRBV28,TRBJ1-2,CASNIPRVNYGYTF,TGTGCCAGCAACATCCCGAGGGTTAACTATGGCTACACCTTC
TRBD1,-,TRBV5-5,TRBJ1-5,CASSLGQDNQPQHF,TGTGCCAGCAGCCTCGGACAGGACAATCAGCCCCAGCATTTT